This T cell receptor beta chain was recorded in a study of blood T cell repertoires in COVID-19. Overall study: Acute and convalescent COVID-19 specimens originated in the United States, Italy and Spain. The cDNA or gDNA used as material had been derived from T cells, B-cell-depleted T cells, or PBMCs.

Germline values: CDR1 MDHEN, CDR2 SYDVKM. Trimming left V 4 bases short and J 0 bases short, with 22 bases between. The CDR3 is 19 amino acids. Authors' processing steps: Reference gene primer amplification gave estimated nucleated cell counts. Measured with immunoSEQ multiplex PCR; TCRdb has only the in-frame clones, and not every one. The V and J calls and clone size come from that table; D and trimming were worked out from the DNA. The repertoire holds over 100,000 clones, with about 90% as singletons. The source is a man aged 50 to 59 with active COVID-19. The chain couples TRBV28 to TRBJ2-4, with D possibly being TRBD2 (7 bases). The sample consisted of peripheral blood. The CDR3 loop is CASSSFRGGVKEAKNIQYF. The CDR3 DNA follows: TGTGCCAGCAGTTCCTTTAGGGGGGGCGTGAAGGAAGCCAAAAACATTCAGTACTTC.